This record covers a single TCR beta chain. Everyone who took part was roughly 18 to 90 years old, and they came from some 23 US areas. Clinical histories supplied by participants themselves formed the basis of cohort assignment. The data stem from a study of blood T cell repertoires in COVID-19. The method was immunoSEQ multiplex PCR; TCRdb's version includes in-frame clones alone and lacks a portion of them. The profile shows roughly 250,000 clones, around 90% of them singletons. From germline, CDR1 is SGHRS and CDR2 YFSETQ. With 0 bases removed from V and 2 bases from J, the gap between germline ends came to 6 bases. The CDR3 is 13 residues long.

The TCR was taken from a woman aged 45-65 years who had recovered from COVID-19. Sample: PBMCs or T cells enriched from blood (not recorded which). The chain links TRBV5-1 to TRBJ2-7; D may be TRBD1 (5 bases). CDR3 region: CASSLARAYEQYF. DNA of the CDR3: TGCGCCAGCAGCTTGGCCAGGGCCTACGAGCAGTACTTC.